This TCR beta chain originates from a study of technical replicates of blood from a few donors. The CDR3 is 15 amino acids. Germline CDR1 is SGHAT and CDR2 is FQNNGV. The V end lost 6 bases, the J end lost 4 bases, and 18 bases lay between the germline ends. Data came from immunoSEQ multiplex PCR; TCRdb stores just in-frame clones and leaves some out. The sample holds about 82,000 clones, 94% seen once. The specimen was T cells isolated from PBMCs. The chain joins TRBV11-2 to TRBJ1-2; D might be TRBD1 (6 bases). The source is a human donor in good health. The CDR3 region is CASSYSGTLRYGYTF. The DNA of the CDR3 is TGTGCCAGCAGTTACTCCGGGACACTACGCTATGGCTACACCTTC. The variable domain in full, with the rest retrieved from reference TRBV11-2 and TRBJ1-2, is EAGVAQSPRYKIIEKRQSVAFWCNPISGHATLYWYQQILGQGPKLLIQFQNNGVVDDSQLPKDRFSAERLKGVDSTLKIQPAKLEDSAVYLCASSYSGTLRYGYTFGSGTRLTVV.